A single sample gave rise to the 9 T cell receptor beta chains below, sequenced in a study of T cells in Graves' hyperthyroidism and ophthalmopathy. RNA transcripts gave rise to amplified TCR beta CDR3 regions. A set of HTBI primers served as the primers for a first-round RT-PCR of the TCR CDR3. In TCRdb, the multiplex PCR reads were re-called with MiXCR into one record per CDR3 protein. The sample has around 450,000 distinct CDR3 sequences, 15% to 18% seen once. The sequenced sample consisted of blood. These receptors came from a woman aged 18-30 years with Graves' hyperthyroidism.

About this clonotype: A much larger clonotype is one base distant, so this may be a read error. The chain links TRBV6-5 to TRBJ2-3, with a weak D call TRBD2 (5 bases). The length of the CDR3 is 13 residues. Germline CDR1 MNHEY, CDR2 SVGAGI. Trimming pared 4 bases from V and 8 bases from J, leaving 13 bases between. DNA for the CDR3: TGTGCCAGCAGTTGGGGAGCGGACGGTACGCAGTATTTT. It is translated as CASSWGADGTQYF.

The chain recombines TRBV3-1 with TRBJ1-3, with D possibly TRBD1 on 5 matching bases. Germline V lookup: CDR1 LGHDT, CDR2 YNNKEL (reference sequence). This CDR3 region has 15 residues. Trimming pared 2 bases from V and 1 base from J, leaving 9 bases between. In DNA form, the CDR3 reads TGTGCCAGCAGCCAAATGGGGGGTTCTGGAAACACCATATATTTT. It is translated as CASSQMGGSGNTIYF.

The V and J genes are TRBV20-1 and TRBJ2-2; D is ambiguous. Trimming took off 1 base at V and 6 bases at J, with 6 bases between the two ends. The CDR3 has 12 amino acids. Germline assignment: CDR1 DFQATT and CDR2 SNEGSKA (reference sequence). In DNA form, the CDR3 reads TGCAGTGCTAGAGGAGGCGCCGGGGAGCTGTTTTTT. Translation: CSARGGAGELFF.

This chain uses TRBV20-1 with TRBJ2-7; tentatively, D is TRBD2 (5 bases). There are 15 residues in the CDR3. From germline, CDR1 is DFQATT and CDR2 SNEGSKA (reference sequence). The ends were cut back, 5 bases at V and 0 bases at J, with 17 bases in the middle. The CDR3 sequence: CSAPSAEASSYEQYF. The CDR3 region has the DNA TGCAGTGCTCCCAGTGCGGAGGCGAGCTCCTACGAGCAGTACTTC.

This clonotype was seen at least ten times. This chain links TRBV6-2 or TRBV6-3 with TRBJ1-1; D uncertain. The CDR3 has 16 residues. Germline-derived CDR1 and CDR2 are MNHEY and SVGEGT. V was cut by 4 bases and J by 0 bases, with 15 bases left in between. The CDR3 here is CASSSPAGGLNTEAFF. CDR3 in DNA: TGTGCCAGCAGTTCCCCTGCGGGCGGTTTGAACACTGAAGCTTTCTTT.

This clonotype was counted ten times or more. This CDR3 is CASSRHRRPISYNEQFF. The DNA of the CDR3 is TGCGCCAGCAGCCGACATCGTCGGCCCATATCCTACAATGAGCAGTTCTTC. This chain connects TRBV5-1 to TRBJ2-1; D not certain. Per germline, CDR1 SGHRS and CDR2 YFSETQ. The V and J ends lost 4 bases and 1 base respectively, with 18 bases between them. The CDR3 contains 17 residues.

The genes are TRBV29-1 and TRBJ1-1, with D possibly matching TRBD1 (6 bases). This CDR3 spans 13 amino acids. The germline CDR1 and CDR2 sequences are SQVTM and ANQGSEA. V was shortened by 6 bases and J by 1 base, with 12 bases between the two germline ends. The DNA of the CDR3 is TGCAGCGTCACGGGAGGGGGGAACACTGAAGCTTTCTTT. It encodes CSVTGGGNTEAFF.

This clonotype was observed a handful of times. The chain uses TRBV27 and TRBJ1-6, with TRBD1 identical over 8 bases. CDR1 is MNHEY, CDR2 SMNVEV, per germline (reference sequence). The CDR3 loop spans 15 amino acids. After removal of 4 bases from V and 7 bases from J, the junction contained 6 bases not matched to a gene. CDR3 region: CASSWDRRRNSPLHF. Written as DNA, the CDR3 is TGTGCCAGCAGTTGGGACAGGCGACGGAATTCACCCCTCCACTTT.

This clonotype has a handful of counts. J is TRBJ2-7 and V is TRBV5-1, with 8 bases matching TRBD2. The CDR3 covers 13 residues. Germline V gene sequence: CDR1 SGHRS, CDR2 YFSETQ. J gave up 13 bases and V 1 base, and 10 bases lay outside the gene matches. This chain's CDR3 is CASSLRISSGRYF. The CDR3 nucleotides are TGCGCCAGCAGCTTGAGGATCTCTAGCGGGCGTTACTTC.